Here is one T cell receptor beta chain with its context. Its specificity is not known. This sample stems from a study of T cell repertoires in cytomegalovirus infection. Overall study: It can be stated that public TCR beta signatures indicated CMV infection as well as a matching HLA type. Findings of the study overall: Ex vivo, HLA-C-restricted CMV-specific TCR beta clonotypes prevailed over the rest of the response.

Germline V gene sequence: CDR1 LNHDA, CDR2 SQIVND (reference sequence). V gave up 3 bases and J gave up 6 bases, with 14 bases separating them. The CDR3 has 15 residues. MiXCR, run by TCRdb on the reads, gives a single entry per CDR3 protein. The repertoire consists of 150,000 to 180,000 distinct CDR3 sequences, with about a quarter occurring once and the leading ten covering approximately 11%. The chain employs TRBV19 and TRBJ2-2; D is uncertain. The clonotype originates from a human donor in good health (CMV status not recorded). Some clones in this sample may be carry-over from other donors' samples. The sequenced sample was PBMCs. The CDR3 spells CASSMVWASSGELFF. CDR3 DNA sequence: TGTGCCAGTAGTATGGTTTGGGCTAGTTCCGGGGAGCTGTTTTTT.